The 15 T cell receptor beta chains presented below share a single source sample, sequenced in a study of beta chain features in type 1 diabetes. TCRB transcripts that were expressed got sequenced, as all of the isolated RNA had been reverse transcribed. Generated by immunoSEQ multiplex PCR, the TCRdb table keeps only in-frame clones and is missing some. The table lists over 150,000 clones, roughly 8% of them singletons. For these receptors, no antigen is known. General study points: Shorter TCRB CDR3s, moderately but significantly so, were found in Type 1 diabetes patients in all four CD4+ subsets.

Sequencing used central memory CD4+ T cells from blood. The receptors here all came from a man between 18 and 29 years old with type 1 diabetes.

The sample holds a few counts of this clone. The chain combines TRBV4-2 with TRBJ2-3; D not certain. The germline V and J ends were trimmed by 3 bases and 8 bases, with 6 bases remaining between them. Looked up from germline, CDR1 is LGHNA and CDR2 is YNFKEQ. The CDR3 consists of 11 residues. The chain's CDR3 is CASSQGPTQYF. The DNA for the CDR3 is TGTGCCAGCAGCCAGGGCCCTACGCAGTATTTT.

The CDR3 reads CASSPDSSGGLNEQFF. In nucleotides, the CDR3 is TGTGCCAGCAGCCCAGATTCGTCAGGGGGCTTGAATGAGCAGTTCTTC. This chain links TRBV7-8 with TRBJ2-1; the match to TRBD1 covers 8 bases. J gave up 7 bases and V 5 bases, and 13 bases lay outside the gene matches. The germline V gene encodes CDR1 SGHVS and CDR2 FQNEAQ. This CDR3 has 16 residues.

The rearrangement links TRBV7-2 to TRBJ2-3; no reliable D call. Deletions cut 5 bases from V and 3 bases from J, with 6 bases between. This CDR3 spans 12 amino acids. Germline assignment: CDR1 SGHTA and CDR2 FQGNSA. The CDR3 DNA follows: TGTGCCAGCAGCCAAACAACAGATACGCAGTATTTT. Protein product: CASSQTTDTQYF.

The rearrangement uses TRBV11-2 and TRBJ2-7, with 7 bases matching TRBD1. CDR1 is SGHAT, CDR2 FQNNGV, per germline. Trimming removed 4 bases from V and 6 bases from J; junction bases left unmatched: 15. The CDR3 is 16 amino acids. The CDR3 spells CASSSQGVTGKGEQYF. The CDR3 coding sequence is TGTGCCAGCAGCTCCCAGGGCGTGACAGGGAAAGGCGAGCAGTACTTC.

This rearrangement joins TRBV29-1 to TRBJ2-3; D remains unclear. Germline CDR1 reads SQVTM; CDR2 reads ANQGSEA. This CDR3 region has 14 residues. Trimming shortened V by 3 bases and J by 1 base, and 11 bases separated the two germline ends. The chain's CDR3 is CSVENSVGTDTQYF. In DNA, the CDR3 is TGCAGCGTTGAGAACTCCGTGGGCACAGATACGCAGTATTTT.

In its sample, this clone was seen many times. DNA of the CDR3: TGCGCCAGCAGCCGCCCCGGGACAGGGGTAGAGAAGAACACTGAAGCTTTCTTT. This encodes CASSRPGTGVEKNTEAFF. The rearrangement links TRBV4-1 to TRBJ1-1; 10 bases are shared with TRBD1. The CDR3 is 18 amino acids. CDR1 is MGHRA, CDR2 YSYEKL, per germline. With 4 bases clipped from V and 1 base from J, the junction kept 12 bases outside the gene matches.

A few counts support this clone. The V gene is TRBV28, the J gene TRBJ1-2; D unclear. V was cut by 3 bases and J by 6 bases, with 14 bases left in between. Germline V lookup: CDR1 MDHEN, CDR2 SYDVKM. The CDR3 length is 14 residues. This chain's CDR3 is CASSFVFSGDGYTF. CDR3 in DNA: TGTGCCAGCAGTTTCGTTTTTAGCGGGGATGGCTACACCTTC.

The chain couples TRBV28 to TRBJ1-2; D might be TRBD1 (5 bases). The CDR3 has 10 amino acids. Per germline, CDR1 MDHEN and CDR2 SYDVKM. The CDR3 is CMSGRDGYTF. CDR3 DNA: TGTATGAGTGGCAGGGATGGCTACACCTTC.

The V gene is TRBV6-5, the J gene TRBJ2-2; TRBD2 is a possible D gene (6 bases). Germline lookup yields CDR1 MNHEY and CDR2 SVGAGI. This CDR3 is built from 14 residues. The V gene lost 7 bases and the J gene lost 3 bases, with 12 bases spanning the gap. CDR3 protein: CASTSGGYTGELFF. The CDR3 coding sequence is TGTGCCAGCACCTCTGGGGGGTACACCGGGGAGCTGTTTTTT.

The chain is built from TRBV2 and TRBJ1-6, with D uncertain. The CDR3 length is 15 residues. Between the trimmed V and J ends, which lost 3 bases and 6 bases, there was a span of 12 bases. Germline V CDR1 and CDR2: SNHLY, FYNNEI. CDR3 sequence reads: CASSDRMRGNSPLHF. CDR3 coding DNA: TGTGCCAGCAGTGACCGGATGCGGGGTAATTCACCCCTCCACTTT. Together with reference TRBV2 and TRBJ1-6, the CDR3 gives the full variable domain: EPEVTQTPSHQVTQMGQEVILRCVPISNHLYFYWYRQILGQKVEFLVSFYNNEISEKSEIFDDQFSVERPDGSNFTLKIRSTKLEDSAMYFCASSDRMRGNSPLHFGNGTRLTVT.

This clone was picked up a small number of times. The V call is TRBV27, the J call TRBJ2-3, with D tentatively TRBD2 (6 bases). V lost 10 bases to trimming and J lost 6 bases, with 20 bases between them. The V gene's germline CDR1 is MNHEY and CDR2 SMNVEV (reference sequence). The CDR3 is made up of 14 amino acids. CDR3 region: CATWRASLSDTQYF. In nucleotides, the CDR3 is TGTGCCACCTGGAGGGCTTCATTAAGTGATACGCAGTATTTT.

The sample holds a few counts of this clone. The V call is TRBV7-9, the J call TRBJ2-7, with 10 positions matching TRBD1. This CDR3 has 15 residues. V lost 5 bases, J lost 7 bases, and 11 bases stayed unmatched. CDR1 and CDR2 (germline): SEHNR, FQNEAQ (reference sequence). DNA of the CDR3: TGTGCCAGCAGCCCTACCGGGGGGACAGGGGTTGAGCAGTACTTC. It is translated as CASSPTGGTGVEQYF.

This clone has only a few counts. The chain links TRBV20-1 to TRBJ2-5; D gene ambiguous. The closer fit of TRBJ2-7 to the DNA end suggests the J call may be wrong. Germline V CDR1 and CDR2: DFQATT, SNEGSKA (reference sequence). This CDR3 comprises 11 residues. Here the CDR3 DNA reads TGCAGTGCTAGAAGAGCGTACGAGCAGTACTTC. Its translation is CSARRAYEQYF.

The genes are TRBV9 and TRBJ2-7, with 10 bases identical to TRBD2. The V gene's germline CDR1 is SGDLS and CDR2 YYNGEE. The length of the CDR3 is 15 residues. Trimming removed 4 bases from V and 3 bases from J; junction bases left unmatched: 7. CDR3 sequence: CASSTGTSERYEQYF. DNA of the CDR3: TGTGCCAGCAGCACCGGGACTAGCGAACGCTACGAGCAGTACTTC.

The CDR3 spells CASSERYNTGELFF. CDR3 nucleotides: TGTGCCAGCAGCGAGCGGTACAACACCGGGGAGCTGTTTTTT. J is TRBJ2-2 and V is TRBV6-6; TRBD2 is a possible D gene (5 bases). From germline, CDR1 is MNHNY and CDR2 SVGAGI (reference sequence). V lost 6 bases and J 2 bases, leaving 10 bases between the germline ends. The CDR3 contains 14 residues.